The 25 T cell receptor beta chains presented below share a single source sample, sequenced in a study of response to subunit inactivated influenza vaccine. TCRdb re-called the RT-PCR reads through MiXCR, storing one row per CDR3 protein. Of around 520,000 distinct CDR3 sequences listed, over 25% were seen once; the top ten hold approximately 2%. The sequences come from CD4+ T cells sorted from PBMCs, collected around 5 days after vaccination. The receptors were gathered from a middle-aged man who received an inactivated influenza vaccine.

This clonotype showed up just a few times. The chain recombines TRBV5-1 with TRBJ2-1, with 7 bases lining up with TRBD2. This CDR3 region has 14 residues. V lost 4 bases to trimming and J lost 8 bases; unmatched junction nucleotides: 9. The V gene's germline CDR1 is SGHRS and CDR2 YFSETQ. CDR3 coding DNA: TGCGCCAGCAGCACGACTAGCCGGTCCGATGAGCAGTTCTTC. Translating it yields CASSTTSRSDEQFF.

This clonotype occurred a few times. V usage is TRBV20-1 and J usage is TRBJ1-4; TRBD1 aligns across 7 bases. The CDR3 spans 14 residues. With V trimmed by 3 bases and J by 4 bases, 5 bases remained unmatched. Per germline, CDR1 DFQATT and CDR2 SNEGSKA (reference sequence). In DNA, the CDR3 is TGCAGTGCTAGTAGGGACAGACTTAATGAAAAACTGTTTTTT. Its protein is CSASRDRLNEKLFF.

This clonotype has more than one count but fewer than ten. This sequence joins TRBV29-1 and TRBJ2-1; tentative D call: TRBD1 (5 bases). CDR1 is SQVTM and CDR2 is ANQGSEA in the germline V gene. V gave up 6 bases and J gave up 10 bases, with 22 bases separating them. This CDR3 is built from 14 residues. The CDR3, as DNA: TGCAGCGTCACCGAGACAGCTTACCTAGTGGAGCAGTTCTTC. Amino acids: CSVTETAYLVEQFF.

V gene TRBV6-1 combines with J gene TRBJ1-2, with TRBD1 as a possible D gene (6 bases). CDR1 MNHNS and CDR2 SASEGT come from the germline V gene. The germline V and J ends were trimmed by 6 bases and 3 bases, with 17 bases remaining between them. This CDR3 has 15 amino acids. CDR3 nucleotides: TGTGCCAGCAGGACAGGTTTCCGAGGGGACTATGGCTACACCTTC. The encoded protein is CASRTGFRGDYGYTF.

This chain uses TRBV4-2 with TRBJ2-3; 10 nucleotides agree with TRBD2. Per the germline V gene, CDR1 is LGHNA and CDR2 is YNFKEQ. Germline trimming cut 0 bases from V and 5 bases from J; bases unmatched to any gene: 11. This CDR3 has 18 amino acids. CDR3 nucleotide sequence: TGTGCCAGCAGCCAAGATGGGTCAGCGGGGGGGCGTTTAGATACGCAGTATTTT. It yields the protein CASSQDGSAGGRLDTQYF.

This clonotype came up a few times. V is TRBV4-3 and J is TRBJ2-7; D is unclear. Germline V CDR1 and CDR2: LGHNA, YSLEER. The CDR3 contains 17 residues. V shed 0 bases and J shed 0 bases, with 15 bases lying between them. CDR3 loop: CASSQDYYTDFSYEQYF. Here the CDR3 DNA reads TGCGCCAGCAGCCAAGATTATTACACTGACTTCTCCTACGAGCAGTACTTC.

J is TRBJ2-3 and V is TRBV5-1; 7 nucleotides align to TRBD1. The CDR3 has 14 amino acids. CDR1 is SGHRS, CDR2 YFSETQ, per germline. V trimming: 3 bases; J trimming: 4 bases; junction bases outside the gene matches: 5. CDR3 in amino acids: CASSSDRVPDTQYF. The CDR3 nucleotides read TGCGCCAGCAGCTCAGACAGGGTGCCAGATACGCAGTATTTT.

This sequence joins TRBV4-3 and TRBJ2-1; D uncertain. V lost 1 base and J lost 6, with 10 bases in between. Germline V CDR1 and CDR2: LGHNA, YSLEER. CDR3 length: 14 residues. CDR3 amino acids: CASSQVRRGNEQFF. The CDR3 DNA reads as TGCGCCAGCAGCCAAGTCCGACGCGGCAATGAGCAGTTCTTC.

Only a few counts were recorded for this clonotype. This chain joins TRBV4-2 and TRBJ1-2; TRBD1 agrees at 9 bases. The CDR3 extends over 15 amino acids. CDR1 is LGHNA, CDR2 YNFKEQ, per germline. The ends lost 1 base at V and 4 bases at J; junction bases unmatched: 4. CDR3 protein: CASSQARDRVYGYTF. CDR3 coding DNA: TGTGCCAGCAGCCAAGCCCGGGACAGGGTCTATGGCTACACCTTC.

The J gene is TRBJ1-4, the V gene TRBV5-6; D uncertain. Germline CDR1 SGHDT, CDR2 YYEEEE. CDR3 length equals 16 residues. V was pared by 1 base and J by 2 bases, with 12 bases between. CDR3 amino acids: CASSLLAGRTNEKLFF. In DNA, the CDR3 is TGTGCCAGCAGCTTGTTAGCAGGCCGGACTAATGAAAAACTGTTTTTT. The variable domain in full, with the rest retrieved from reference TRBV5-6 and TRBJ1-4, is DAGVTQSPTHLIKTRGQQVTLRCSPKSGHDTVSWYQQALGQGPQFIFQYYEEEERQRGNFPDRFSGHQFPNYSSELNVNALLLGDSALYLCASSLLAGRTNEKLFFGSGTQLSVL.

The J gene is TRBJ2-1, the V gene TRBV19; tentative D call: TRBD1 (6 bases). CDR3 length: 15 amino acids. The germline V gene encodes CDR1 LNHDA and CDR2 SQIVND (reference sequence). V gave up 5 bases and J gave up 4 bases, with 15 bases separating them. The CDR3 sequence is CASSLGQSQYNEQFF. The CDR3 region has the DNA TGTGCCAGTAGTCTTGGACAGTCCCAATACAATGAGCAGTTCTTC.

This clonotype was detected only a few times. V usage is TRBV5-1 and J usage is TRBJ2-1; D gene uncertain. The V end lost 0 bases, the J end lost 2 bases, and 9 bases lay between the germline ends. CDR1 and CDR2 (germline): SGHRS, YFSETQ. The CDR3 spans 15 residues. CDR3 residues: CASSLEAVTYNEQFF. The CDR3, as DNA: TGCGCCAGCAGCTTGGAGGCGGTAACCTACAATGAGCAGTTCTTC.

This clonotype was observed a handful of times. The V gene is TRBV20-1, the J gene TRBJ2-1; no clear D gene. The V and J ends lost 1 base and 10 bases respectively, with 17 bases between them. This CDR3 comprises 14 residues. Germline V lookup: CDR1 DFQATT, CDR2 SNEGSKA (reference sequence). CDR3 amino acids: CSARGAVGIGEQFF. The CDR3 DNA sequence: TGCAGTGCTAGAGGGGCAGTGGGCATCGGGGAGCAGTTCTTC.

The CDR3 region has the DNA TGCAGTGCTAGAGGGACTAGCGGGCGGTCCGGGGAGCTGTTTTTT. This gives the protein CSARGTSGRSGELFF. The chain combines TRBV20-1 with TRBJ2-2; 11 bases are shared with TRBD2. Trimming removed 1 base from V and 6 bases from J; junction bases left unmatched: 4. Germline CDR1 is DFQATT and CDR2 is SNEGSKA (reference sequence). The CDR3 is 15 amino acids.

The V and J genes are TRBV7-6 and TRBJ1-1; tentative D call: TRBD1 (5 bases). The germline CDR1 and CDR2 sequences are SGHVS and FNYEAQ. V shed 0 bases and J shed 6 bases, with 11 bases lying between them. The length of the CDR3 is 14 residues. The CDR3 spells CASSLALGVAEAFF. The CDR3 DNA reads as TGTGCCAGCAGCTTAGCGCTGGGGGTGGCTGAAGCTTTCTTT.

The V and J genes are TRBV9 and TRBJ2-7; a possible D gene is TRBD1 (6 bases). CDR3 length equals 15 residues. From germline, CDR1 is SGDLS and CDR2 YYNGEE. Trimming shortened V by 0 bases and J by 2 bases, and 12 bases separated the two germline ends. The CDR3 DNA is TGTGCCAGCAGCGTAGAGCTGGACAGCACCTACGAGCAGTACTTC. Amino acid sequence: CASSVELDSTYEQYF. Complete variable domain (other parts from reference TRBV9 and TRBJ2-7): DSGVTQTPKHLITATGQRVTLRCSPRSGDLSVYWYQQSLDQGLQFLIQYYNGEERAKGNILERFSAQQFPDLHSELNLSSLELGDSALYFCASSVELDSTYEQYFGPGTRLTVT.

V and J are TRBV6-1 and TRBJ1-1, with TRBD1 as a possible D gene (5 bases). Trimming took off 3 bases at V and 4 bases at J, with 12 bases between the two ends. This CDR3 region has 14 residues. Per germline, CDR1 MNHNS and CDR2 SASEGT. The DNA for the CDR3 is TGTGCCAGCAGTGATTTGGGACGCGTCACTGAAGCTTTCTTT. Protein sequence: CASSDLGRVTEAFF.

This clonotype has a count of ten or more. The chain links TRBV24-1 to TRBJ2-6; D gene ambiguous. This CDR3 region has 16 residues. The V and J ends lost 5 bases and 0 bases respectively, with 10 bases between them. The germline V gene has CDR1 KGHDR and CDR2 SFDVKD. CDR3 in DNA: TGTGCCACCAGTGCCCTAAGCCGCTCTGGGGCCAACGTCCTGACTTTC. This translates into CATSALSRSGANVLTF.

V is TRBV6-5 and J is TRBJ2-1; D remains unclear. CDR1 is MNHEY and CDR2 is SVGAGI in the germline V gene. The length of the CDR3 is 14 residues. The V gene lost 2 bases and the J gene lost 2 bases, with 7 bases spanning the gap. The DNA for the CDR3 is TGTGCCAGCAGTTACAGGGTGGCCTACAATGAGCAGTTCTTC. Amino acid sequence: CASSYRVAYNEQFF.

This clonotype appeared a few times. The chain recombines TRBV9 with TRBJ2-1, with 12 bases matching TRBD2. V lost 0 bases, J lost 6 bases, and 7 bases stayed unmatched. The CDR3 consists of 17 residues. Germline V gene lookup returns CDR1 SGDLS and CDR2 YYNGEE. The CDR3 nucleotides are TGTGCCAGCAGCGTAGAGCTCCTAGCGGGAGGGGTCAATGAGCAGTTCTTC. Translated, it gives CASSVELLAGGVNEQFF.

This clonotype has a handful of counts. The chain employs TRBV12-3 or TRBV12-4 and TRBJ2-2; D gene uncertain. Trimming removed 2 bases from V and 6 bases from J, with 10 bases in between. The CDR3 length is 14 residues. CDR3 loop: CASSLSPNAGELFF. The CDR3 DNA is TGTGCCAGCAGTTTATCCCCAAACGCCGGGGAGCTGTTTTTT.

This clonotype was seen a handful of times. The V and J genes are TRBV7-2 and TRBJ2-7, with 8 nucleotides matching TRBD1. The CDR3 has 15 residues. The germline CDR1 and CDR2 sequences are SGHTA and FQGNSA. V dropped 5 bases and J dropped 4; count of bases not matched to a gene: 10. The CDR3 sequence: CASSPRTGPAYEQYF. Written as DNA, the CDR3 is TGTGCCAGCAGCCCACGGACAGGGCCGGCGTACGAGCAGTACTTC.

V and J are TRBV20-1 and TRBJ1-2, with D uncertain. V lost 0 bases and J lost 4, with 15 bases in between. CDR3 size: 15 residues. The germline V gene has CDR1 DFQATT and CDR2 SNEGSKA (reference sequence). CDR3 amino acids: CSARDPVRTLYGYTF. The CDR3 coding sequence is TGCAGTGCTAGAGATCCCGTCAGGACTCTCTATGGCTACACCTTC.

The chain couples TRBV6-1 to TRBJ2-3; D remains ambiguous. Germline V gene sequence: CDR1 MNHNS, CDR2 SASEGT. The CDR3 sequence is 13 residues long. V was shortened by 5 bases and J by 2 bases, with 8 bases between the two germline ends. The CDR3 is CASSPLYTDTQYF. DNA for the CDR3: TGTGCCAGCAGTCCCCTATACACAGATACGCAGTATTTT.

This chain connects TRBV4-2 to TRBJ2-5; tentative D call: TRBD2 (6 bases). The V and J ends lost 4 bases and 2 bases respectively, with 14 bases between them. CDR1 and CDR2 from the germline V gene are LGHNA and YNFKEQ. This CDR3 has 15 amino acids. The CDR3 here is CASSPNPGEQETQYF. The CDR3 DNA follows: TGTGCCAGCAGCCCAAATCCGGGGGAACAAGAGACCCAGTACTTC.